This TCR beta chain was recovered during a study of T cells in Graves' hyperthyroidism and ophthalmopathy. Each patient was aged 18 to 65 and had newly diagnosed hyperthyroidism of under 2 months' duration. The CDR3 covers 15 residues. Germline V gene data show CDR1 as SGHAT and CDR2 as FQNNGV. Note on this clonotype: The junction departs from germline at one end; a sequencing error may be responsible.

RNA transcripts yielded amplified TCR beta CDR3 regions. Carried out on the TCR CDR3, a first-round RT-PCR used the HTBI primer set. TCRdb re-called the multiplex PCR reads through MiXCR, storing one row per CDR3 protein. Of around 700,000 distinct CDR3 sequences in the sample, approximately 36% were seen once. Material: blood. The V call is TRBV11-2, the J call TRBJ2-7, with TRBD1 matching over 7 bases. The sequence was obtained from a woman aged 40 to 50 with Graves' hyperthyroidism. CDR3 residues: CTSRSSGTDLYEQYF. For the CDR3, the DNA is TGTACCAGCAGGTCATCCGGGACAGACCTCTACGAGCAGTACTTC.